This TCR beta chain was profiled in a study of T cell responses to AZD1222 COVID-19 vaccine. Whole-study findings and limits: Close to half of spike-specific TCRs reportedly recognize unmutated variant regions. Two AZD1222 administrations were followed by greater Spike-specific TCR breadth and depth. There were mostly white British donors and more females than males, and clonal diversity was possibly underestimated.

This clone was found many times. Its cognate antigen is unknown. The CDR3 extends over 18 amino acids. Germline values: CDR1 LGHNA, CDR2 YNFKEQ. Trimming stripped 0 bases from V and 4 bases from J, with 18 bases between. This table comes from immunoSEQ multiplex PCR, and its TCRdb copy is limited to in-frame clones, with some not included. The repertoire includes 60,000 to 65,000 clones, over 80% of them detected once, and under 8% sits in the top ten. The source of this sequence is an adult in good health. This chain links TRBV4-2 with TRBJ2-2; possibly TRBD2 for D (6 bases). The sample was peripheral blood, taken on day 0 of AZD1222 vaccination. The CDR3 loop is CASSQEGGGVIPTGELFF. CDR3 DNA: TGTGCCAGCAGCCAAGAGGGGGGTGGGGTGATTCCCACCGGGGAGCTGTTTTTT.